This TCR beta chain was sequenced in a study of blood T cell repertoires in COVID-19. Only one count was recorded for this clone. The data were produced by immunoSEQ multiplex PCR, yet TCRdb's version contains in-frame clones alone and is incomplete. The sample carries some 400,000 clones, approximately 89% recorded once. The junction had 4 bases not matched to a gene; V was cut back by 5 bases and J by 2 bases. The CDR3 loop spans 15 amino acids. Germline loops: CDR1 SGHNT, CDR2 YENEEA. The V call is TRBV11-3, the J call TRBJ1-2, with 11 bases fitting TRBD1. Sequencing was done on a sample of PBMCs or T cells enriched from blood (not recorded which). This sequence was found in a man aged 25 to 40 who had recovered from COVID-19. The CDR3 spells CASSGWTGGNYGYTF. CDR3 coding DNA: TGTGCCAGCAGCGGATGGACAGGGGGCAACTATGGCTACACCTTC.